One and the same sample provided the 30 T cell receptor beta chains below, sequenced in a study of CD8 T cells in Susac syndrome (dated 2019 in TCRdb). Library prep was done by the immunoSEQ multiplex PCR assay. RNA was extracted using the RNeasy kit, and roughly 0.5 to 1 microgram was reverse transcribed with random hexamers. TCRdb took the public reads, trimmed them with fastp at Q25, ran MiXCR for clone calling and kept in-frame beta chains. Every entry covers one CDR3 protein and lists the most common genes and DNA from its rows. This sample is represented by tens of thousands of distinct CDR3 sequences; approximately 93% of them were singletons. The ten largest clones capture approximately 0.49% of the sample. Source material: CD8+ T cells from PBMCs. These TCRs come from a human donor with multiple sclerosis.

This chain uses TRBV12-3 or TRBV12-4 with TRBJ2-1, with 11 bases fitting TRBD2. With V trimmed by 6 bases and J by 0 bases, 4 bases remained unmatched. The CDR3 has 16 residues. This chain's CDR3 is CASSPSGGSSYNEQFF. In DNA form, the CDR3 reads TGTGCCAGCAGCCCTAGCGGGGGGAGCTCCTACAATGAGCAGTTCTTC.

Details on this clonotype: An end of the junction does not agree with germline; a read error may underlie this. The J gene is TRBJ2-1, the V gene TRBV7-7; D might be TRBD2 (6 bases). CDR3 length equals 14 residues. Germline values: CDR1 SSHAT, CDR2 FNYEAQ (reference sequence). As DNA, the CDR3 is TGTGCTAGCAGCCCGGACCGACTAGACAATGAGCAGTTCTTC. Translation: CASSPDRLDNEQFF.

The rearrangement joins TRBV28 to TRBJ1-5; no reliable D call. Germline V gene data show CDR1 as MDHEN and CDR2 as SYDVKM. V lost 7 bases and J lost 11, with 21 bases in between. The CDR3 totals 14 residues. The chain's CDR3 is CASTPVGSHVTQHF. The CDR3 nucleotides are TGTGCCAGCACCCCGGTCGGGAGCCATGTGACCCAGCATTTT.

The rearrangement uses TRBV6-2 or TRBV6-3 and TRBJ1-5, with D possibly TRBD1 on 6 matching bases. CDR1 is MNHEY and CDR2 is SVGEGT in the germline V gene. V dropped 0 bases and J dropped 7 bases, with 10 bases sitting between them. The CDR3 totals 14 residues. The CDR3 DNA sequence: TGTGCCAGCAGTTACTCGGAGGGGGGACAGCCCCAGCATTTT. This encodes CASSYSEGGQPQHF.

The chain carries TRBV24-1 and TRBJ2-3, with D possibly TRBD1 on 5 matching bases. The ends were cut back, 2 bases at V and 6 bases at J, with 5 bases in the middle. CDR3 length: 12 residues. Looked up from germline, CDR1 is KGHDR and CDR2 is SFDVKD. The chain's CDR3 is CATSDWGDTQYF. CDR3 sequence (DNA): TGTGCCACCAGTGATTGGGGCGATACGCAGTATTTT.

CDR3 sequence reads: CAYQAGTGKETQYF. The CDR3 region has the DNA TGTGCCTACCAAGCCGGGACAGGGAAAGAGACCCAGTACTTC. J is TRBJ2-5 and V is TRBV30; 9 nucleotides align to TRBD1. Germline V gives CDR1 GTSNPN, CDR2 SVGIG (reference sequence). V trimming: 7 bases; J trimming: 3 bases; junction bases outside the gene matches: 9. The CDR3 is 14 residues long.

The chain couples TRBV13 to TRBJ1-1, with D maybe TRBD1 (6 bases). Germline V lookup: CDR1 PRHDT, CDR2 FYEKMQ (reference sequence). V gave up 1 base and J gave up 4 bases, with 7 bases separating them. This CDR3 has 13 residues. The CDR3 DNA reads as TGTGCCAGCAGCTTAGAGGGGGGCACTGAAGCTTTCTTT. It encodes CASSLEGGTEAFF.

In its sample, this clonotype was seen once. The rearrangement joins TRBV7-2 to TRBJ2-3; weak D call: TRBD1 (7 bases). Trimming took off 3 bases at V and 6 bases at J, with 16 bases between the two ends. Germline V CDR1 and CDR2: SGHTA, FQGNSA. The CDR3 is 15 amino acids. The CDR3 sequence: CASSFSGGGFDTQYF. CDR3 nucleotides: TGTGCCAGCAGCTTCAGTGGAGGGGGCTTTGATACGCAGTATTTT.

Details on this clonotype: One end of the junction varies from germline; a read error may be responsible. The J gene is TRBJ1-1, the V gene TRBV5-4; TRBD1 aligns across 7 bases. The CDR3 is made up of 14 amino acids. CDR1 is SGHNT, CDR2 YYREEE, per germline (reference sequence). CDR3 region: CASSRDRENSEAFF. CDR3 nucleotide sequence: TGTGCCAGCAGCCGGGACAGAGAAAACAGTGAAGCTTTCTTT. Looking up the rest from reference TRBV5-4 and TRBJ1-1 gives the full variable domain: ETGVTQSPTHLIKTRGQQVTLRCSSQSGHNTVSWYQQALGQGPQFIFQYYREEENGRGNFPPRFSGLQFPNYSSELNVNALELDDSALYLCASSRDRENSEAFFGQGTRLTVV.

The J gene is TRBJ2-7, the V gene TRBV20-1; possible D gene TRBD1, 5 bases. The CDR3 runs 11 residues. The germline gives CDR1 DFQATT, CDR2 SNEGSKA (reference sequence). The ends were cut back, 3 bases at V and 6 bases at J, with 9 bases in the middle. The CDR3 is CSASGAREQYF. The CDR3 DNA follows: TGCAGTGCTAGTGGGGCGCGCGAGCAGTACTTC.

The rearrangement uses TRBV7-9 and TRBJ2-7; the D gene is possibly TRBD2 (5 bases). V gave up 1 base and J gave up 6 bases, with 16 bases separating them. The CDR3 has 15 amino acids. CDR1 is SEHNR, CDR2 FQNEAQ, per germline (reference sequence). The CDR3 nucleotides are TGTGCCAGCAGCTTAGTTTTTGGAGCGGTCGGCGAGCAGTACTTC. Translating it yields CASSLVFGAVGEQYF.

The chain carries TRBV7-9 and TRBJ2-7; TRBD2 agrees at 7 bases. CDR1 is SEHNR, CDR2 FQNEAQ, per germline (reference sequence). This CDR3 has 15 amino acids. Unmatched junction bases numbered 12, after V lost 5 bases and J lost 5 bases. This chain's CDR3 is CASSEPGTIFDEQYF. The DNA for the CDR3 is TGTGCCAGCAGCGAGCCCGGGACTATTTTTGACGAGCAGTACTTC.

V usage is TRBV29-1 and J usage is TRBJ1-2, with a possible D match to TRBD1 (6 bases). CDR1 and CDR2 from the germline V gene are SQVTM and ANQGSEA. Trimming took 6 bases from V and 8 from J, leaving 13 bases between them. The CDR3 has 11 amino acids. DNA of the CDR3: TGCAGCGTGGGGGGCGTGCAGGGCTACACCTTC. Amino acid sequence: CSVGGVQGYTF.

The V gene is TRBV15, the J gene TRBJ2-1, with D unclear. CDR1 and CDR2 (germline): LNHNV, YYDKDF (reference sequence). The CDR3 sequence is 13 residues long. V was cut by 0 bases and J by 6 bases, with 6 bases left in between. CDR3 coding DNA: TGTGCCACCAGCAGAGAAAGACCCAATGAGCAGTTCTTC. It specifies CATSRERPNEQFF.

The V and J genes are TRBV29-1 and TRBJ2-1; a weak D match, TRBD1 (6 bases). CDR1 and CDR2 (germline): SQVTM, ANQGSEA. V lost 5 bases and J 7 bases, leaving 15 bases between the germline ends. The CDR3 has 13 amino acids. The CDR3 sequence: CSVPRTEGNEQFF. CDR3 bases: TGCAGCGTTCCGAGGACAGAGGGGAATGAGCAGTTCTTC.

This chain uses TRBV25-1 with TRBJ2-5, with 9 positions matching TRBD1. After removal of 8 bases from V and 4 bases from J, the junction contained 2 bases not matched to a gene. The CDR3 is 12 amino acids. The germline V gene encodes CDR1 MGHDK and CDR2 SYGVNS. In DNA, the CDR3 is TGTGCCAGCGGACAGGGGTTAGAGACCCAGTACTTC. Amino acids: CASGQGLETQYF.

The table lists this clonotype with a count of one. The rearrangement links TRBV4-3 to TRBJ2-5; D tentatively fits TRBD1 or TRBD2 (6 bases each). The CDR3 spans 18 residues. The V end lost 4 bases, the J end lost 1 base, and 22 bases lay between the germline ends. CDR1 is LGHNA and CDR2 is YSLEER in the germline V gene. Here the CDR3 DNA reads TGCGCCAGCAGCCGCTCCCCAGCGGAGGGACACCCCCAAGAGACCCAGTACTTC. Protein sequence: CASSRSPAEGHPQETQYF.

The chain carries TRBV20-1 and TRBJ1-4; 10 nucleotides agree with TRBD1. Trimming took 7 bases from V and 8 from J; bases not matched to a gene: 1. CDR1 and CDR2 from the germline V gene are DFQATT and SNEGSKA (reference sequence). The CDR3 has 11 residues. The CDR3 spells CSGTGGEKLFF. In nucleotides, the CDR3 is TGCAGTGGGACAGGGGGAGAAAAACTGTTTTTT.

CDR3 sequence (DNA): TGTGCCAGCAGCTTAGGGGCGTTGGGCTTCACAGATACGCAGTATTTT. This encodes CASSLGALGFTDTQYF. The chain combines TRBV7-9 with TRBJ2-3; no firm D call. The CDR3 sequence is 16 residues long. V was pared by 1 base and J by 2 bases, with 13 bases between. Looked up from germline, CDR1 is SEHNR and CDR2 is FQNEAQ (reference sequence).

This clonotype turned up a few times. The V and J genes are TRBV4-1 and TRBJ1-1, with TRBD1 as a possible D gene (5 bases). The CDR3 totals 16 residues. Germline V gene lookup returns CDR1 MGHRA and CDR2 YSYEKL. Trimming took off 1 base at V and 1 base at J, with 13 bases between the two ends. CDR3 residues: CASSQVPGRANTEAFF. CDR3 DNA: TGCGCCAGCAGCCAAGTTCCCGGCAGGGCGAACACTGAAGCTTTCTTT.

The genes are TRBV20-1 and TRBJ1-2; 8 positions match TRBD1. V was pared by 5 bases and J by 2 bases, with 4 bases of the junction left unmatched. CDR1 DFQATT and CDR2 SNEGSKA come from the germline V gene (reference sequence). The CDR3 spans 13 residues. CDR3 in DNA: TGCAGTGCTTCGGACAGGGACAACTATGGCTACACCTTC. It specifies CSASDRDNYGYTF.

The CDR3 spells CASSFPGYEQYF. The DNA for the CDR3 is TGTGCCAGCAGTTTCCCAGGGTACGAGCAGTACTTC. V usage is TRBV12-3 or TRBV12-4 and J usage is TRBJ2-7, with D perhaps TRBD1 (5 bases). The CDR3 has 12 amino acids. V was pared by 3 bases and J by 4 bases, with 7 bases between.

CDR3 sequence reads: CATSSDGANQPQHF. CDR3 coding DNA: TGTGCCACCAGCAGCGACGGGGCCAATCAGCCCCAGCATTTT. The rearrangement links TRBV15 to TRBJ1-5; TRBD1 is a possible D gene (5 bases). This CDR3 is built from 14 residues. Germline V lookup: CDR1 LNHNV, CDR2 YYDKDF (reference sequence). The V end lost 3 bases, the J end lost 3 bases, and 9 bases lay between the germline ends.

The chain links TRBV19 to TRBJ1-1; TRBD1 agrees at 10 bases. The germline V gene encodes CDR1 LNHDA and CDR2 SQIVND (reference sequence). The J segment lost 5 bases and the V segment lost 3 bases, leaving 3 bases of the junction unmatched. CDR3 length: 14 amino acids. The CDR3 coding sequence is TGTGCCAGTAGTATGGGACAGGGGTATACTGAAGCTTTCTTT. Amino acid sequence: CASSMGQGYTEAFF.

The chain employs TRBV2 and TRBJ2-2; weak D call: TRBD2 (5 bases). Germline V gene data show CDR1 as SNHLY and CDR2 as FYNNEI. V lost 7 bases and J lost 5, with 17 bases in between. This CDR3 comprises 15 residues. CDR3 region: CASTTRGSSTGELFF. The CDR3 DNA reads TGTGCCAGCACTACTAGAGGGAGTAGTACCGGGGAGCTGTTTTTT. Supplemented by reference TRBV2 and TRBJ2-2, the full variable domain reads EPEVTQTPSHQVTQMGQEVILRCVPISNHLYFYWYRQILGQKVEFLVSFYNNEISEKSEIFDDQFSVERPDGSNFTLKIRSTKLEDSAMYFCASTTRGSSTGELFFGEGSRLTVL.

V and J are TRBV7-9 and TRBJ1-5, with D possibly TRBD1 on 5 matching bases. Per germline, CDR1 SEHNR and CDR2 FQNEAQ (reference sequence). The ends were cut back, 7 bases at V and 5 bases at J, with 15 bases in the middle. This CDR3 is 14 amino acids long. CDR3 coding DNA: TGTGCCAGCACCGTGGGGGGTATCGATCAGCCCCAGCATTTT. It codes for CASTVGGIDQPQHF.

The chain recombines TRBV12-3 or TRBV12-4 with TRBJ1-5; no clear D. This CDR3 region has 15 residues. V was cut by 5 bases and J by 2 bases, with 13 bases left in between. The chain's CDR3 is CASSAPGVGNQPQHF. The CDR3 DNA follows: TGTGCCAGCAGTGCGCCGGGCGTCGGCAATCAGCCCCAGCATTTT.

The count of this clonotype is one. This chain uses TRBV28 with TRBJ2-3; TRBD2 matches 10 bases. V was pared by 3 bases and J by 6 bases, with 6 bases of the junction left unmatched. From germline, CDR1 is MDHEN and CDR2 SYDVKM. The CDR3 sequence is 15 residues long. The CDR3 nucleotides are TGTGCCAGCAGTTTTATTTCTAGCGGGGGTGATACGCAGTATTTT. It specifies CASSFISSGGDTQYF.

This clonotype showed up just once. V and J are TRBV7-2 and TRBJ2-4, with D maybe TRBD2 (6 bases). CDR3 length: 13 amino acids. Per the germline V gene, CDR1 is SGHTA and CDR2 is FQGNSA. V was shortened by 1 base and J by 8 bases, with 9 bases between the two germline ends. The CDR3 protein is CASSLVTGDIQYF. The CDR3 bases are TGTGCCAGCAGCTTAGTGACGGGGGACATTCAGTACTTC.

The V gene is TRBV7-9, the J gene TRBJ1-1, with D hard to call. CDR3 size: 14 residues. Trimming stripped 3 bases from V and 3 bases from J, with 11 bases between. Germline V CDR1 and CDR2: SEHNR, FQNEAQ (reference sequence). This CDR3 reads CASSLPGSYTEAFF. The DNA of the CDR3 is TGTGCCAGCAGCTTGCCGGGATCCTACACTGAAGCTTTCTTT.